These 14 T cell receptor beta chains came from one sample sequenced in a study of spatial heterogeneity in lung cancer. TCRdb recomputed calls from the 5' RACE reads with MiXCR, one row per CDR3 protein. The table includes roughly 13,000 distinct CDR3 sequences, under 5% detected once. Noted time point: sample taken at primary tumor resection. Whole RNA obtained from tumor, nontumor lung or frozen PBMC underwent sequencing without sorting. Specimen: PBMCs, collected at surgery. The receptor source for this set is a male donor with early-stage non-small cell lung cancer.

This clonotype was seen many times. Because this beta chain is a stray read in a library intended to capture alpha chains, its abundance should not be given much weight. Here the CDR3 reads CASSQHPGQGGQETQYF. The CDR3 nucleotides are TGCGCCAGCAGCCAACACCCGGGACAGGGGGGGCAAGAGACCCAGTACTTC. V usage is TRBV4-1 and J usage is TRBJ2-5, with 11 bases matching TRBD1. Trimming cost V 2 bases and J 2 bases; bases outside gene matches: 7. Germline V gene lookup returns CDR1 MGHRA and CDR2 YSYEKL. The CDR3 sequence is 17 residues long.

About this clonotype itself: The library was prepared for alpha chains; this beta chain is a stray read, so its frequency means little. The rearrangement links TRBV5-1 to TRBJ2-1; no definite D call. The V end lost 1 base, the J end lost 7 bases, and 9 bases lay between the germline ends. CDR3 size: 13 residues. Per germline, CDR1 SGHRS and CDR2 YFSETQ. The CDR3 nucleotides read TGCGCCAGCAGCTTGAGCAGGCAAAATGAGCAGTTCTTC. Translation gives CASSLSRQNEQFF.

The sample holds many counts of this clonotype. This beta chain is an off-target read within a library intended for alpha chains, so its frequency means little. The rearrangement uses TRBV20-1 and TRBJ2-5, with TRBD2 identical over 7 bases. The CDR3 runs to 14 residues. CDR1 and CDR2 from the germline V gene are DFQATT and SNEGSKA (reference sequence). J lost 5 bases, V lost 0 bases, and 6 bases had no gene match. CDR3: CSAREPSGGETQYF. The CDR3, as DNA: TGCAGTGCTAGAGAGCCTAGCGGAGGGGAGACCCAGTACTTC.

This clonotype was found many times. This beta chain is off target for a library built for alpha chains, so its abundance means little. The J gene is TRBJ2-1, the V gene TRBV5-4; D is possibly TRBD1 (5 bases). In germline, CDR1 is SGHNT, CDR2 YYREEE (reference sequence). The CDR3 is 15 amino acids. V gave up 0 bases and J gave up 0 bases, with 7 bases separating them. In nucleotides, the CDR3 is TGTGCCAGCAGCTTGGACAGGTACTCCTACAATGAGCAGTTCTTC. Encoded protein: CASSLDRYSYNEQFF.

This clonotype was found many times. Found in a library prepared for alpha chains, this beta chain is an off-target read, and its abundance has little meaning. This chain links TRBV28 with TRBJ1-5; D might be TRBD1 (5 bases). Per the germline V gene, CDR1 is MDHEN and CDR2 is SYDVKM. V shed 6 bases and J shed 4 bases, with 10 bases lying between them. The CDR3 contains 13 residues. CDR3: CASRETENQPQHF. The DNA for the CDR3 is TGTGCCAGCAGGGAGACAGAGAATCAGCCCCAGCATTTT.

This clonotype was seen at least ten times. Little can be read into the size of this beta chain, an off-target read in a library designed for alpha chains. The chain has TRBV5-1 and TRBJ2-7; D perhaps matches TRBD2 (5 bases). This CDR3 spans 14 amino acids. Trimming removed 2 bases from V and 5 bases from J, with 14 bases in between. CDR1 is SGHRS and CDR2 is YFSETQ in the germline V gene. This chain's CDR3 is CASSLAATWDEQYF. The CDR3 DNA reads TGCGCCAGCAGCTTAGCGGCCACATGGGACGAGCAGTACTTC.

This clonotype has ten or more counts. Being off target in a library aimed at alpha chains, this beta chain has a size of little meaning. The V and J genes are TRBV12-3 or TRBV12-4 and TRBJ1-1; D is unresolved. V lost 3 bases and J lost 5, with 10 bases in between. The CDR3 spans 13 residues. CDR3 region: CASSFGPKTEAFF. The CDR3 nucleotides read TGTGCCAGCAGTTTTGGGCCAAAGACTGAAGCTTTCTTT.

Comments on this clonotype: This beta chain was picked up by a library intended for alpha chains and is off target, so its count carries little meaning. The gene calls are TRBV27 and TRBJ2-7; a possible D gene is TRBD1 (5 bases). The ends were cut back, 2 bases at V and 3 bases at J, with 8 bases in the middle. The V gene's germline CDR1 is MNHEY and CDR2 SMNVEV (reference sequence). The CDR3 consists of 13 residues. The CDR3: CASSLGALYEQYF. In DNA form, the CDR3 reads TGTGCCAGCAGTTTAGGGGCCCTCTACGAGCAGTACTTC.

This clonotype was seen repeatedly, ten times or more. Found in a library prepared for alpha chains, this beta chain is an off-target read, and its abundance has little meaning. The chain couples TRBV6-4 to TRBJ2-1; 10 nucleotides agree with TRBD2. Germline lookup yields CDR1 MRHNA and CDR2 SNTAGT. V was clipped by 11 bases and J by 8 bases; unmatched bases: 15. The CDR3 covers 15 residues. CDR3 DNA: TGTGCCCCCATCGCCAGGGCTAGCGGGAGCTATGAGCAGTTCTTC. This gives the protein CAPIARASGSYEQFF.

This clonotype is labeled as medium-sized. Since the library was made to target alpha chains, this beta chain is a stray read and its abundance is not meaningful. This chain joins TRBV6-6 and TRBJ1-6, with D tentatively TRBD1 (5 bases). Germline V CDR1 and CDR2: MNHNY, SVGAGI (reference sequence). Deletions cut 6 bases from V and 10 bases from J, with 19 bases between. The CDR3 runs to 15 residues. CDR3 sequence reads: CASSPSGTAQSPLHF. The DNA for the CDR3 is TGTGCCAGCAGCCCCTCCGGGACCGCGCAATCACCCCTCCACTTT.

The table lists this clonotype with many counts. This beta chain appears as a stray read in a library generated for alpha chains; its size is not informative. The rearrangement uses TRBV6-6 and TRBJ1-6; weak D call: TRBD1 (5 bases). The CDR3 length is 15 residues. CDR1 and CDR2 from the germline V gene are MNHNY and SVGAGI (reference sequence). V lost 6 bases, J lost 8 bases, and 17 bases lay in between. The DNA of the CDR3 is TGTGCCAGCAGCCGGATTGGGGGTGATTATTCACCCCTCCACTTT. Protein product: CASSRIGGDYSPLHF.

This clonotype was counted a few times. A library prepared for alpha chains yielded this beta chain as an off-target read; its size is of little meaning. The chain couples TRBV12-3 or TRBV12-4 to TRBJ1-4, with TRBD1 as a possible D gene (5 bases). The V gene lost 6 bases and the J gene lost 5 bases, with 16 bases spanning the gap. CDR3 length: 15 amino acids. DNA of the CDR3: TGTGCCAGCAGACGAGGGACGGCAATAAATGAAAAACTGTTTTTT. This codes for CASRRGTAINEKLFF.

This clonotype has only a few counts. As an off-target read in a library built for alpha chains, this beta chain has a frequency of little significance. The CDR3 DNA reads as TGTGCCAGCAGCTTAGGGACTACTAATGAAAAACTGTTTTTT. Translated, it gives CASSLGTTNEKLFF. The V gene is TRBV7-9, the J gene TRBJ1-4, with D unresolved. This CDR3 is 14 amino acids long. Trimming took 1 base from V and 2 from J, leaving 5 bases between them. The germline V gene has CDR1 SEHNR and CDR2 FQNEAQ (reference sequence).

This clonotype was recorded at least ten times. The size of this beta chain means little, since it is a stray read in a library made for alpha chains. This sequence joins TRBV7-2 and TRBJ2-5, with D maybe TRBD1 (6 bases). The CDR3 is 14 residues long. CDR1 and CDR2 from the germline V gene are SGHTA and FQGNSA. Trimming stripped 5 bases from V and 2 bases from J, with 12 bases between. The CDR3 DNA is TGTGCCAGCAGCCAGGGACAAAGGCAAGAGACCCAGTACTTC. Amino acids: CASSQGQRQETQYF.